The next 25 T cell receptor beta chains were all read from a single sample in a study of CD8 T cells in ankylosing spondylitis. Study conclusions and caveats: For ankylosing spondylitis blood, a TCR beta motif of 7 to 9 highly homologous variants appeared characteristic.

Each CDR3 protein gets one entry after TCRdb re-called the 5' RACE reads with MiXCR. This sample has 750,000 to 850,000 distinct CDR3 sequences, with roughly 10% found just once. Antigen specificity for these receptors is unknown. The sequenced sample was blood, either unsorted or a sorted T cell fraction (not recorded which). The receptors stem from a male donor with ankylosing spondylitis.

This clonotype was detected ten times or more. V is TRBV5-1 and J is TRBJ2-7, with D perhaps being TRBD1 or TRBD2 (5 bases each). CDR1 is SGHRS and CDR2 is YFSETQ in the germline V gene. This CDR3 contains 16 residues. V lost 4 bases to trimming and J lost 3 bases, with 20 bases between them. As DNA, the CDR3 is TGCGCCAGCAGCCGGGACCCCCACCTCCTACGCTACGAGCAGTACTTC. It encodes CASSRDPHLLRYEQYF.

The V call is TRBV28, the J call TRBJ1-2; TRBD1 matches 8 bases. CDR3 size: 15 residues. V dropped 7 bases and J dropped 0; count of bases not matched to a gene: 7. Germline values: CDR1 MDHEN, CDR2 SYDVKM. The CDR3 reads CASKWDRSANYGYTF. CDR3 in DNA: TGTGCCAGCAAATGGGACAGGTCGGCTAACTATGGCTACACCTTC.

The J gene is TRBJ2-7, the V gene TRBV5-6; 7 bases match TRBD1. Unmatched junction bases numbered 7, after V lost 4 bases and J lost 3 bases. The length of the CDR3 is 14 residues. Germline CDR1 SGHDT, CDR2 YYEEEE. The CDR3 here is CASSRGQLCYEQYF. The CDR3 DNA sequence: TGTGCCAGCAGCCGGGGACAGCTCTGCTACGAGCAGTACTTC.

This clonotype was recorded many times. The chain has TRBV12-3 or TRBV12-4 and TRBJ2-3; 13 bases agree with TRBD2. The CDR3 extends over 14 amino acids. V lost 10 bases and J lost 4; bases outside the gene matches: 5. As DNA, the CDR3 is TGTGCCACCCGACTAGCGGGAGGCTCAGATACGCAGTATTTT. This gives the protein CATRLAGGSDTQYF.

This chain links TRBV27 with TRBJ2-3, with TRBD2 as a possible D gene (5 bases). This CDR3 has 13 amino acids. Between the trimmed V and J ends, which lost 8 bases and 4 bases, there was a span of 13 bases. Germline values: CDR1 MNHEY, CDR2 SMNVEV (reference sequence). CDR3 nucleotides: TGTGCCAGCGGCCCTAGCCGGGCAGATACGCAGTATTTT. This sequence encodes CASGPSRADTQYF.

The J gene is TRBJ2-6, the V gene TRBV29-1, with D perhaps matching TRBD2 (5 bases). Deletions cut 3 bases from V and 0 bases from J, with 18 bases between. The CDR3 is made up of 18 amino acids. CDR1 is SQVTM and CDR2 is ANQGSEA in the germline V gene. For the CDR3, the DNA is TGCAGCGTTGAGGGAAGCCGAATAGGGAGCTCTGGGGCCAACGTCCTGACTTTC. Amino acid sequence: CSVEGSRIGSSGANVLTF.

This clonotype showed up just a few times. This chain joins TRBV5-1 and TRBJ2-1, with D perhaps matching TRBD1 (6 bases). The ends were cut back, 4 bases at V and 3 bases at J, with 17 bases in the middle. The CDR3 contains 16 residues. Germline V lookup: CDR1 SGHRS, CDR2 YFSETQ. CDR3 sequence reads: CASSRSPQGIYNEQFF. DNA for the CDR3: TGCGCCAGCAGCCGCTCCCCGCAGGGGATCTACAATGAGCAGTTCTTC.

This clonotype was seen a few times. The chain couples TRBV5-6 to TRBJ1-6, with D possibly being TRBD1 (5 bases). Per germline, CDR1 SGHDT and CDR2 YYEEEE. CDR3 size: 16 residues. V lost 5 bases and J lost 7, with 19 bases in between. CDR3 sequence (DNA): TGTGCCAGCAGAATTACCGGGACGATAGGAAATTCACCCCTCCACTTT. As protein: CASRITGTIGNSPLHF.

V is TRBV18 and J is TRBJ2-7, with 8 bases matching TRBD1. V was clipped by 2 bases and J by 3 bases; unmatched bases: 3. Germline-derived CDR1 and CDR2 are KGHSH and LQKENI. The CDR3 covers 14 residues. The CDR3 loop reads CASSPTGGFYEQYF. In DNA, the CDR3 is TGTGCCAGCTCACCAACAGGGGGGTTCTACGAGCAGTACTTC.

This clonotype was recorded a few times. The chain links TRBV7-3 to TRBJ2-2, with D possibly being TRBD1 (6 bases). The CDR3 sequence is 14 residues long. Germline-derived CDR1 and CDR2 are SGHTA and FQGTGA. Trimming took off 5 bases at V and 6 bases at J, with 13 bases between the two ends. As DNA, the CDR3 is TGTGCCAGCAGCCGGACAGCGAGGGCCGGGGAGCTGTTTTTT. It is translated as CASSRTARAGELFF. Combining the CDR3 with reference TRBV7-3 and TRBJ2-2 gives the whole variable domain GAGVSQTPSNKVTEKGKYVELRCDPISGHTALYWYRQSLGQGPEFLIYFQGTGAADDSGLPNDRFFAVRPEGSVSTLKIQRTERGDSAVYLCASSRTARAGELFFGEGSRLTVL.

This sequence joins TRBV2 and TRBJ2-3; 8 nucleotides match TRBD1. V was pared by 4 bases and J by 6 bases, with 6 bases of the junction left unmatched. The length of the CDR3 is 14 residues. Germline values: CDR1 SNHLY, CDR2 FYNNEI. The CDR3, as DNA: TGTGCCAGCAGTGCGGGACAGGCCTTTGATACGCAGTATTTT. Residues: CASSAGQAFDTQYF.

The chain uses TRBV4-1 and TRBJ1-5, with D possibly TRBD1 on 5 matching bases. The germline V and J ends were trimmed by 4 bases and 5 bases, with 12 bases remaining between them. CDR1 and CDR2 (germline): MGHRA, YSYEKL. The length of the CDR3 is 14 residues. The CDR3 here is CASSRGRADQPQHF. The CDR3, as DNA: TGCGCCAGCAGCCGCGGCAGGGCAGATCAGCCCCAGCATTTT.

Note on this clonotype: The germline gene is not matched at one end of the junction; a read error may be the cause. The gene calls are TRBV29-1 and TRBJ2-3; 9 bases match TRBD1. This CDR3 has 14 amino acids. Germline loops: CDR1 SQVTM, CDR2 ANQGSEA. CDR3 nucleotides: TGCAGCGTTGAAGATACAGGGGGCACAGATACGCAGTCTTTT. It codes for CSVEDTGGTDTQSF.

This clonotype was seen ten or more times. The V gene is TRBV7-2, the J gene TRBJ2-5; TRBD2 matches at 7 bases. This CDR3 contains 15 residues. Germline loops: CDR1 SGHTA, CDR2 FQGNSA. Losses at the gene ends were 2 bases for V and 2 bases for J; bases not matched to a gene: 5. This chain's CDR3 is CASSLLSGEQETQYF. CDR3 in DNA: TGTGCCAGCAGCTTACTCAGCGGGGAACAAGAGACCCAGTACTTC.

The rearrangement uses TRBV28 and TRBJ1-1, with a possible D match to TRBD1 (6 bases). Trimming took off 7 bases at V and 4 bases at J, with 13 bases between the two ends. The length of the CDR3 is 13 residues. Per germline, CDR1 MDHEN and CDR2 SYDVKM. The chain's CDR3 is CASTLTGLTEAFF. The CDR3 DNA reads TGTGCCAGCACCCTCACAGGGCTCACTGAAGCTTTCTTT. The full variable domain, rest sourced from reference TRBV28 and TRBJ1-1, is DVKVTQSSRYLVKRTGEKVFLECVQDMDHENMFWYRQDPGLGLRLIYFSYDVKMKEKGDIPEGYSVSREKKERFSLILESASTNQTSMYLCASTLTGLTEAFFGQGTRLTVV.

CDR3 protein: CASSPPGSLGNTIYF. The CDR3 coding sequence is TGTGCCAGCTCACCACCGGGCAGCCTTGGAAACACCATATATTTT. The chain couples TRBV18 to TRBJ1-3, with D unresolved. This CDR3 comprises 15 residues. V gave up 0 bases and J gave up 3 bases, with 9 bases separating them. The V gene's germline CDR1 is KGHSH and CDR2 LQKENI.

The chain couples TRBV20-1 to TRBJ2-2; 9 nucleotides line up with TRBD1. CDR3 length: 14 residues. From germline, CDR1 is DFQATT and CDR2 SNEGSKA (reference sequence). With 5 bases clipped from V and 5 bases from J, the junction kept 6 bases outside the gene matches. The DNA for the CDR3 is TGCAGTGCTTATGACAGGGGGTCAACCGGGGAGCTGTTTTTT. This sequence encodes CSAYDRGSTGELFF.

This clonotype was seen repeatedly, ten times or more. The chain combines TRBV7-2 with TRBJ2-7, with 8 bases aligning to TRBD2. The CDR3 has 14 amino acids. The ends lost 0 bases at V and 6 bases at J; junction bases unmatched: 4. From germline, CDR1 is SGHTA and CDR2 FQGNSA. The DNA for the CDR3 is TGTGCCAGCAGCTTAGCAGCGGGGGAGGTCGAGCAGTACTTC. Protein sequence: CASSLAAGEVEQYF. Supplemented by reference TRBV7-2 and TRBJ2-7, the full variable domain reads GAGVSQSPSNKVTEKGKDVELRCDPISGHTALYWYRQSLGQGLEFLIYFQGNSAPDKSGLPSDRFSAERTGGSVSTLTIQRTQQEDSAVYLCASSLAAGEVEQYFGPGTRLTVT.

The chain joins TRBV6-5 to TRBJ1-4; tentative D call: TRBD1 (5 bases). The germline gives CDR1 MNHEY, CDR2 SVGAGI. V was clipped by 0 bases and J by 8 bases, with 13 bases between them. This CDR3 has 15 residues. The CDR3 spells CASSYSPGGDEKLFF. The CDR3 coding sequence is TGTGCCAGCAGTTACTCGCCGGGGGGGGACGAAAAACTGTTTTTT.

This clonotype has just a few counts. This chain uses TRBV27 with TRBJ1-6; D not resolved. Germline CDR1 MNHEY, CDR2 SMNVEV (reference sequence). The CDR3 runs 15 residues. CDR3 sequence reads: CATGRSFGSDSPLHF. CDR3 DNA sequence: TGTGCTACTGGCCGGAGCTTTGGGTCCGATTCACCCCTCCACTTT.

This clonotype has only a few counts. CDR3 coding DNA: TGCAGCGTCCGCGGGACGGTTGATGAGCAGTTCTTC. Its translation is CSVRGTVDEQFF. V is TRBV29-1 and J is TRBJ2-1; possibly TRBD2 for D (6 bases). Trimming removed 6 bases from V and 8 bases from J, with 14 bases in between. Looked up from germline, CDR1 is SQVTM and CDR2 is ANQGSEA. There are 12 residues in the CDR3.

This clonotype was observed many times. V and J are TRBV20-1 and TRBJ2-3, with TRBD1 matching 8 bases. V lost 3 bases and J lost 3; bases outside the gene matches: 5. The CDR3 spans 14 residues. Germline lookup yields CDR1 DFQATT and CDR2 SNEGSKA (reference sequence). CDR3 DNA sequence: TGCAGTGCTAGGACAGGGGAAAGTACAGATACGCAGTATTTT. Protein product: CSARTGESTDTQYF.

V usage is TRBV7-6 and J usage is TRBJ1-5, with TRBD1 matching over 10 bases. Germline V gene lookup returns CDR1 SGHVS and CDR2 FNYEAQ. V lost 4 bases and J lost 2; bases outside the gene matches: 2. The CDR3 is 15 amino acids. As DNA, the CDR3 is TGTGCCAGCAGCTCGGGACAGGGGCGCAATCAGCCCCAGCATTTT. This gives the protein CASSSGQGRNQPQHF.

The V call is TRBV9, the J call TRBJ2-1; D perhaps matches TRBD2 (7 bases). With 3 bases removed from V and 3 bases from J, the gap between germline ends came to 19 bases. CDR3 length: 17 residues. Germline-derived CDR1 and CDR2 are SGDLS and YYNGEE. The CDR3: CASSGTGGGGGYNEQFF. Written as DNA, the CDR3 is TGTGCCAGCAGCGGAACAGGTGGCGGGGGCGGCTACAATGAGCAGTTCTTC. The full variable domain, its missing parts supplied by reference TRBV9 and TRBJ2-1, is DSGVTQTPKHLITATGQRVTLRCSPRSGDLSVYWYQQSLDQGLQFLIQYYNGEERAKGNILERFSAQQFPDLHSELNLSSLELGDSALYFCASSGTGGGGGYNEQFFGPGTRLTVL.

This clonotype was picked up many times. The chain joins TRBV5-6 to TRBJ1-2; D is undetermined. The V gene lost 3 bases and the J gene lost 5 bases, with 8 bases spanning the gap. This CDR3 has 12 amino acids. Germline CDR1 and CDR2: SGHDT and YYEEEE. The DNA of the CDR3 is TGTGCCAGCAGCTCTGGGCCGTATGGCTACACCTTC. It specifies CASSSGPYGYTF.